The T cell receptor (beta chain) described here comes from a study of T-cell memory formation after mild COVID-19. Study-wide findings and caveats: Several responding clones turned up in pre-infection memory, indicating that cross-reactive memory may have taken part.

As for this clonotype: Its antigen is as yet unknown.

5'RACE, which relied on constant-segment primers, yielded TCR alpha and TCR beta cDNA libraries carrying sample barcodes and UMIs. A single record per CDR3 protein comes from TCRdb applying MiXCR to the 5' RACE reads. Here the sample spans a few hundred thousand distinct CDR3 sequences, roughly a tenth being singletons. V lost 8 bases and J lost 8, with 16 bases in between. CDR3 length: 13 residues. The TCR sequence derives from a man in his late teens or twenties who had mild COVID-19 (a few samples of this study predate the infection). Cell type and time point are not known. This chain connects TRBV12-3 or TRBV12-4 to TRBJ1-5; D remains unclear. Sequencing was performed on PBMCs or a T cell subset sorted from them (not recorded which). CDR3 region: CASGRRITEPQHF. CDR3 nucleotide sequence: TGTGCCAGCGGGAGGCGGATAACGGAGCCCCAGCATTTT.